This is a list of T cell receptor beta chains from one sample in a study of blood T cells in healthy people across ages. TCRdb reanalysed the 5' RACE reads using MiXCR and keeps one entry per CDR3 protein. The data hold 600,000 to 800,000 distinct CDR3 sequences, with around 21% observed a single time. The specimen sequenced was blood. These receptors all come from a man between 65 and 85 years old in good health. Each CDR3 is given with its conserved first and last residue. D genes are given only for firm matches. Not all rows give a size; the values are once, few, many and, for expanded clones, a class.

abundance | j_gene | v_gene | d_gene | CDR3nt | CDR3aa
few | TRBJ2-5 | TRBV6-2/TRBV6-3 | - | TGTGCCAGCAGTACGACGGGTAGGGAAGAGACCCAGTACTTC | CASSTTGREETQYF
- | TRBJ2-1 | TRBV7-9 | TRBD1 | TGTGCCAGCAGCCCACACACCGGGACAGGCCACAATGAGCAGTTCTTC | CASSPHTGTGHNEQFF
- | TRBJ2-7 | TRBV27 | - | TGTGCCAGCAGTTGGCAGTCAACCTCCTACGAGCAGTACTTC | CASSWQSTSYEQYF
few | TRBJ2-1 | TRBV7-6 | TRBD2 | TGTGCCAGCAGCTTAACTCCAGTAGCGGGATTATCGTACAATGAGCAGTTCTTC | CASSLTPVAGLSYNEQFF
- | TRBJ2-3 | TRBV29-1 | - | TGCAGCGTTGCTAGCACAGATACGCAGTATTTT | CSVASTDTQYF
- | TRBJ2-6 | TRBV29-1 | - | TGCAGCGTCACCGGGAGCTCTGGGGCCAACGTCCTGACTTTC | CSVTGSSGANVLTF
few | TRBJ1-2 | TRBV7-2 | TRBD1 | TGTGCCAGCAGTTACAACCAGGGGGACTATGGCTACACCTTC | CASSYNQGDYGYTF
few | TRBJ2-3 | TRBV20-1 | - | TGCAGTGCTAGTTTAGGGGCCACCACAGATACGCAGTATTTT | CSASLGATTDTQYF
few | TRBJ2-1 | TRBV5-1 | TRBD2 | TGCGCCAGCAGCTTGGCAGGGACTAGCGGCAACAATGAGCAGTTCTTC | CASSLAGTSGNNEQFF
once | TRBJ2-5 | TRBV28 | - | TGTGCCAGCAGTTTGGGCGGCGGGCGGCTAGGGTCCCAGTACTTC | CASSLGGGRLGSQYF
- | TRBJ2-3 | TRBV7-6 | TRBD2 | TGTGCCAGCAGCCCCAAGCGGGAGTCGAATACGCAGTATTTT | CASSPKRESNTQYF
- | TRBJ2-3 | TRBV12-3/TRBV12-4 | TRBD1 | TGTGCCAGCAGGACAGGACAGGGAGATACGCAGTATTTT | CASRTGQGDTQYF
- | TRBJ2-1 | TRBV24-1 | - | TGTGCCACCAGTGATTGGGGGCACCTCAACAATGAGCAGTTCTTC | CATSDWGHLNNEQFF
few | TRBJ2-3 | TRBV3-1 | - | TGTGCCAGCCTTGGGACAAATACGCAGTATTTT | CASLGTNTQYF
- | TRBJ2-1 | TRBV6-5 | TRBD2 | TGTGCCAGCAGTTACGGGGGGACCACTAGCGGATACAATGAGCAGTTCTTC | CASSYGGTTSGYNEQFF
- | TRBJ1-4 | TRBV29-1 | - | TGCAGCGTTGGGGACGGGAATGAAAAACTGTTTTTT | CSVGDGNEKLFF
- | TRBJ2-7 | TRBV7-2 | TRBD1 | TGTGCCAGCAGCTTAGTAGGGACAGCAGAATACGAGCAGTACTTC | CASSLVGTAEYEQYF
few | TRBJ2-1 | TRBV20-1 | TRBD1 | TGCAGTGCTCCGCGGGACAGGGGGGTCGATGAGCAGTTCTTC | CSAPRDRGVDEQFF
- | TRBJ2-7 | TRBV4-1 | - | TGCGCCAGCAGCCAAGTGATCGGGGGTAGGTACGAGCAGTACTTC | CASSQVIGGRYEQYF
few | TRBJ2-1 | TRBV7-2 | - | TGTGCCAGCAGCTTTTTAGTCACCTCCTACAATGAGCAGTTCTTC | CASSFLVTSYNEQFF
- | TRBJ1-2 | TRBV25-1 | TRBD1 | TGTGCCAGCAGTAGGGGACAGGTCGAGAGGTACACCTTC | CASSRGQVERYTF
- | TRBJ2-7 | TRBV20-1 | - | TGCAGTGCTAGTCCCACGAGCTCCTACGAGCAGTACTTC | CSASPTSSYEQYF
few | TRBJ1-5 | TRBV15 | - | TGTGCCACCAGCCCGCGGTATAGCAATCAGCCCCAGCATTTT | CATSPRYSNQPQHF
- | TRBJ1-1 | TRBV10-3 | TRBD1 | TGTGCCACCAGCGAAGGGCAGGGGGCTGAAGCTTTCTTT | CATSEGQGAEAFF
few | TRBJ1-2 | TRBV29-1 | TRBD1 | TGCAGCGTGGTACCGGGACAGGGCGACTATGGCTACACCTTC | CSVVPGQGDYGYTF
- | TRBJ2-5 | TRBV7-6 | - | TGTGCCAGCAGCCCTGGGGCGGGCGAGTTTCGAGAGACCCAGTACTTC | CASSPGAGEFRETQYF
- | TRBJ2-1 | TRBV6-1 | TRBD2 | TGTGCCAGCAGTGGACTAGCGGGGGCCCATTACAATGAGCAGTTCTTC | CASSGLAGAHYNEQFF
many | TRBJ2-7 | TRBV7-3 | TRBD2 | TGTGCCAGCAGCTTAATAGCGGGAGGTTTGTACGAGCAGTACTTC | CASSLIAGGLYEQYF
- | TRBJ2-1 | TRBV5-1 | TRBD2 | TGCGCCAGCAGCTTGCGAGACGGGACTAGCGGGAGCCTCAATGAGCAGTTCTTC | CASSLRDGTSGSLNEQFF
- | TRBJ2-5 | TRBV25-1 | TRBD1 | TGTGCCAGCAGTGCAGGACAGGTCCAACAAGAGACCCAGTACTTC | CASSAGQVQQETQYF
few | TRBJ2-7 | TRBV6-2/TRBV6-3 | TRBD1 | TGTGCCAGCAGACGGGGACAGTCCTACGAGCAGTACTTC | CASRRGQSYEQYF
- | TRBJ1-5 | TRBV5-5 | - | TGTGCCAGCAGCTTGGGGTCGGAGTATCAGCCCCAGCATTTT | CASSLGSEYQPQHF
few | TRBJ2-1 | TRBV3-1 | - | TGTGCCAGCAGCCAACCTTCTCGACCTAACAATGAGCAGTTCTTC | CASSQPSRPNNEQFF
few | TRBJ1-1 | TRBV6-6 | TRBD1 | TGTGCCAGCAGTTACCAGTTGGGACAGGGAGGGTCTGAAGCTTTCTTT | CASSYQLGQGGSEAFF
- | TRBJ2-1 | TRBV6-5 | TRBD1 | TGTGCCAGCAGCACGACAGGGGGTACTTACAATGAGCAGTTCTTC | CASSTTGGTYNEQFF
few | TRBJ1-5 | TRBV20-1 | TRBD1 | TGCAGTGCTAGACGAGGACAGGGGGGTTTCAATCAGCCCCAGCATTTT | CSARRGQGGFNQPQHF
few | TRBJ1-1 | TRBV2 | - | TGTGCCAGCAGTGACGGCGGCCAGAACACTGAAGCTTTCTTT | CASSDGGQNTEAFF
- | TRBJ1-1 | TRBV29-1 | - | TGCAGCGTTGGACAGAATCGCGCTGAAGCTTTCTTT | CSVGQNRAEAFF
few | TRBJ1-2 | TRBV3-1 | - | TGTGCCAGCAGCTTCAGTGGGGACGGCTACACCTTC | CASSFSGDGYTF